These 17 T cell receptor beta chains came from one sample sequenced in a study of tissue T cells after allogeneic stem cell transplantation. Assay used: immunoSEQ multiplex PCR; TCRdb lists only in-frame clones, some missing. The repertoire holds more than 40,000 clones, about three quarters seen once, with 0.55% in the top ten. Input material: sorted cells pooled from one or two spleens. The receptors stem from a pool of C57BL/6 mice in good health.

As for this clone: Gene names follow the mouse nomenclature. Read data end 1 residue before the CDR3 end; the end is taken from the germline J gene. This chain connects TRBV29 to TRBJ2-7; D remains ambiguous. Germline-derived CDR1 and CDR2 are MSHET and SYDVDS. The germline V and J ends were trimmed by 0 bases and 0 bases, with 6 bases remaining between them. This CDR3 comprises 14 residues. Incomplete CDR3 DNA: TGTGCTAGCAGTTTATCACCGGGCTCCTATGAACAGTAC. This encodes CASSLSPGSYEQY. The full-length CDR3 reads as CASSLSPGSYEQYF.

A word on this clone: Mouse gene names and germline throughout. The read finishes 1 residue shy of the CDR3 end, and the germline J gene is used to complete it. The genes are TRBV19 and TRBJ2-5; the match to TRBD2 covers 11 bases. This CDR3 comprises 14 residues. V gave up 5 bases and J gave up 2 bases; unmatched junction bases: 1. Per germline, CDR1 FNHDT and CDR2 SITEND (reference sequence). CDR3 bases read: TGTGCCAGCAGGGGACTGGGGGTCCAAGACACCCAGTAC. Translation: CASRGLGVQDTQY. The CDR3 in its entirety is CASRGLGVQDTQYF.

A word on this clone: The gene names given are mouse names. The sequence runs out 1 residue before the end of the CDR3; the remainder is reconstructed from the germline J gene. The rearrangement links TRBV1 to TRBJ2-5; 7 bases fit TRBD1. The ends lost 1 base at V and 3 bases at J; junction bases unmatched: 1. The CDR3 runs 14 residues. The germline gives CDR1 NSQYPW, CDR2 LRSPGD (reference sequence). The CDR3 is CTCSAGRGQDTQYF. Incomplete CDR3 DNA: TGCACCTGCAGTGCAGGCAGGGGGCAAGACACCCAGTAC.

In the case of this clone: Mouse names are used for the genes. Read sequence stops 1 residue before the CDR3 end, and the germline J gene provides the missing end. The chain combines TRBV12-2 with TRBJ2-4, with D possibly being TRBD1 (6 bases). Germline V lookup: CDR1 SGHLS, CDR2 HYDKME. The CDR3 length is 14 residues. Trimming left V 2 bases short and J 0 bases short, with 8 bases between. The CDR3 DNA, read in part, is TGTGCCAGCTCTCCCAGGGGTAGTCAAAACACCTTGTAC. This codes for CASSPRGSQNTLY. The full CDR3 protein reads CASSPRGSQNTLYF.

Details on this clone: Genes and germline are mouse. With the read ending 1 residue before the CDR3 end, the germline J gene is used to fill in that end. The rearrangement joins TRBV26 to TRBJ1-2; D may be TRBD1 (6 bases). Germline CDR1 reads KGHPV; CDR2 reads FQNQEV (reference sequence). V lost 4 bases, J lost 0 bases, and 12 bases lay in between. This CDR3 has 15 residues. The part of the CDR3 DNA that was read is TGTGCCAGCAGTCCCCGACAGGCTGCAAACTCCGACTACACC. As protein: CASSPRQAANSDYT. The entire CDR3 sequence reads CASSPRQAANSDYTF.

Regarding this clone: Here the gene names and germline are mouse. The read falls 1 residue short of the CDR3 end, and the missing part is taken from the germline J gene. The rearrangement joins TRBV21 to TRBJ1-3; a weak D match, TRBD1 (5 bases). TRBV21 is labeled an ORF, and its function is uncertain. V lost 3 bases and J lost 0, with 6 bases in between. This CDR3 comprises 14 residues. CDR3 DNA, as far as it was read: TGTGCTAGCAGTCAGACAGATTCTGGAAATACGCTCTAT. Translating it yields CASSQTDSGNTLY. The whole CDR3 is CASSQTDSGNTLYF.

About this clone itself: The gene symbols are mouse symbols. The read falls 1 residue short of the CDR3 end, and the missing part is taken from the germline J gene. V usage is TRBV12-1 and J usage is TRBJ2-5, with TRBD1 matching over 8 bases. In germline, CDR1 is SGHSN, CDR2 HYEKVE. The CDR3 runs to 15 residues. The ends lost 1 base at V and 4 bases at J; junction bases unmatched: 6. CDR3 DNA (partial): TGTGCCAGCTCTCTACCCCGACAGGGGAAAGACACCCAGTAC. Translating it yields CASSLPRQGKDTQY. The whole CDR3 is CASSLPRQGKDTQYF.

Worth noting for this clone: The genes are named according to mouse. The read halts 1 residue ahead of the CDR3 end, with the missing end drawn from the germline J gene. J is TRBJ2-5 and V is TRBV31; D is perhaps TRBD1 or TRBD2 (5 bases each). V dropped 0 bases and J dropped 4 bases, with 5 bases sitting between them. The germline CDR1 and CDR2 sequences are GKSSPN and SITVG. This CDR3 has 12 amino acids. The CDR3 loop is CAWSLGEDTQYF. The DNA read from the CDR3 is TGTGCCTGGAGTCTGGGGGAAGACACCCAGTAC.

On this clone itself: Gene names and germline refer to mouse. The missing CDR3 end, 1 residue past where the read stops, is filled in from the germline J gene. The chain recombines TRBV4 with TRBJ2-1; D gene unclear. The CDR3 contains 14 residues. CDR1 is LGHDT, CDR2 YNNKQL, per germline (reference sequence). Trimming pared 4 bases from V and 0 bases from J, leaving 7 bases between. CDR3 protein: CASSSGNNYAEQFF. The CDR3 DNA, read in part, is TGTGCCAGCAGCTCGGGAAATAACTATGCTGAGCAGTTC.

This clone was counted between two and nine times. Gene and germline names: mouse. This CDR3 reads CASSLTGGQYF. The DNA read from the CDR3 is TGTGCCAGCAGTTTAACAGGGGGACAGTAC. The V and J genes are TRBV15 and TRBJ2-7; 8 bases match TRBD1. The read terminates 1 residue ahead of where the CDR3 ends, so the germline J gene completes it. J lost 9 bases, V lost 2 bases, and 0 bases had no gene match. CDR3 size: 11 residues. Per the germline V gene, CDR1 is SGHND and CDR2 is FRSKSL. The full variable domain, with the rest looked up from reference TRBV15 and TRBJ2-7, is DAGVTQTPRHEVAEKGQTIILKCEPVSGHNDLFWYRQTKIQGLELLSYFRSKSLMEDGGAFKDRFKAEMLNSSFSTLKIQPTEPKDSAVYLCASSLTGGQYFGPGTRLTVL.

In regard to this clone: The gene names here belong to mouse. The read comes to an end 1 residue before the CDR3 does, leaving the germline J gene to fill in the end. J is TRBJ1-2 and V is TRBV16; D perhaps matches TRBD1 (5 bases). Germline V gives CDR1 SGHSA, CDR2 FRNQAP. V was trimmed by 0 bases and J by 0 bases, leaving 8 bases between them. The CDR3 sequence is 15 residues long. The sequenced CDR3 bases are TGTGCAAGCAGCTTAGAGGGCAGGGCAAACTCCGACTACACC. Translating it yields CASSLEGRANSDYT. The whole CDR3 protein is CASSLEGRANSDYTF.

In this sample, this clone turned up a few times. The gene symbols are mouse symbols. The read terminates 1 residue ahead of where the CDR3 ends, so the germline J gene completes it. V gene TRBV20 combines with J gene TRBJ2-1; 8 bases match TRBD2. Trimming took 0 bases from V and 3 from J; bases not matched to a gene: 1. The CDR3 is made up of 14 amino acids. Germline values: CDR1 GFQATS, CDR2 STVNSAI. CDR3 DNA, as far as it was read: TGTGGTGCTAGGGACCTGGGGGGCTATGCTGAGCAGTTC. This translates into CGARDLGGYAEQF. The full CDR3 protein reads CGARDLGGYAEQFF.

Details on this clone: Germline and genes here are mouse. The CDR3 sequence: CASSDGGYTLYF. The sequenced part of the CDR3 DNA is TGTGCCAGCAGTGATGGGGGGTACACCTTGTAC. This rearrangement joins TRBV13-1 to TRBJ2-4; TRBD1 or TRBD2 may be the D gene (5 bases each). With the read ending 1 residue before the CDR3 end, the germline J gene is used to fill in that end. Trimming removed 0 bases at V and 7 bases at J, with 6 bases between. The CDR3 spans 12 residues. CDR1 is NSHNY, CDR2 SYGAGN, per germline.

With respect to this clone: Gene names follow the mouse nomenclature. Coverage ceases 1 residue before the CDR3 finishes, and the germline J gene fills in the end. The chain joins TRBV13-2 to TRBJ2-7; 8 bases map to TRBD1. The CDR3 consists of 14 residues. The V and J ends lost 0 bases and 7 bases, in that order; junction bases with no gene match: 6. Germline V CDR1 and CDR2: NNHNN, SYGAGS (reference sequence). The CDR3 reads CASGDANRGREQYF. The CDR3 bases that were read are TGTGCCAGCGGTGATGCAAACAGGGGGAGGGAACAGTAC.

About this clone itself: Genes here carry mouse names. The read terminates 1 residue ahead of where the CDR3 ends, so the germline J gene completes it. The V and J genes are TRBV16 and TRBJ1-4; D ambiguous. V was cut by 1 base and J by 0 bases, with 3 bases left in between. Germline V CDR1 and CDR2: SGHSA, FRNQAP. This CDR3 has 14 amino acids. CDR3 DNA, as far as it was read: TGTGCAAGCAGCTTAGCAATTTCCAACGAAAGATTATTT. Protein product: CASSLAISNERLF. The whole CDR3 sequence is CASSLAISNERLFF.

Comments on this clone: Mouse germline and gene names are used. The sequence runs out 1 residue before the end of the CDR3; the remainder is reconstructed from the germline J gene. V usage is TRBV5 and J usage is TRBJ2-4; TRBD2 aligns across 8 bases. The germline gives CDR1 LGHNA, CDR2 YNLKQL (reference sequence). V trimming: 1 base; J trimming: 3 bases; junction bases outside the gene matches: 6. The length of the CDR3 is 16 residues. The DNA read from the CDR3 is TGTGCCAGCAGCCAAGTGGGGGGGGCGCGACAAAACACCTTGTAC. Residues: CASSQVGGARQNTLY. The whole CDR3 protein is CASSQVGGARQNTLYF.

This clone was seen a handful of times. Gene names are the mouse ones. The read gets to within 1 residue of the CDR3 end, and the germline J gene fills in the rest. This chain links TRBV13-2 with TRBJ1-3; 9 bases line up with TRBD1. The germline CDR1 and CDR2 sequences are NNHNN and SYGAGS (reference sequence). The V gene end was trimmed by 0 bases and the J gene end by 0 bases; junction bases not matched to a gene: 4. CDR3 length: 17 residues. CDR3 DNA, as far as it was read: TGTGCCAGCGGTGATGCAGGGGACAGGGATTCTGGAAATACGCTCTAT. Translation gives CASGDAGDRDSGNTLY. The full CDR3 protein is CASGDAGDRDSGNTLYF.